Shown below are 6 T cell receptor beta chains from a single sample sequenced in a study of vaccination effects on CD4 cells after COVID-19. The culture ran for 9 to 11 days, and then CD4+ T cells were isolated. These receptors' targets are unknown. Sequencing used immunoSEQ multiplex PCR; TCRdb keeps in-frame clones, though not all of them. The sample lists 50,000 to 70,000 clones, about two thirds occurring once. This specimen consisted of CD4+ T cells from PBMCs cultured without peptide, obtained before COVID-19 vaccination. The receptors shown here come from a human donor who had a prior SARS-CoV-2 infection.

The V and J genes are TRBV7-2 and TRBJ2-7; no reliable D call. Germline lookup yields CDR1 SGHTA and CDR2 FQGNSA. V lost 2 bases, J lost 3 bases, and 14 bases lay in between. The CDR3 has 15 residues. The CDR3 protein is CASSLLHNGDYEQYF. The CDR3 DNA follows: TGTGCCAGCAGCTTACTACACAACGGCGACTACGAGCAGTACTTC.

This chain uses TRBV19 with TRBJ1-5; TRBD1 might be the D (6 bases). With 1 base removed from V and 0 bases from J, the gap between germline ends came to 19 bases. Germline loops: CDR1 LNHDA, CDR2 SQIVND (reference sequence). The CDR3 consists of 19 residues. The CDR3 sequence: CASSIGGPPSGYSNQPQHF. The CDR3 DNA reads TGTGCCAGTAGTATAGGGGGGCCCCCCAGCGGATATAGCAATCAGCCCCAGCATTTT.

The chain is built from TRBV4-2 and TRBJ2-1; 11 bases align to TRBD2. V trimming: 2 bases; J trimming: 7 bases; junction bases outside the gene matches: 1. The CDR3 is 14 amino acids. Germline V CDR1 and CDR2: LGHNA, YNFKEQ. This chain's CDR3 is CASSQRLAGNEQFF. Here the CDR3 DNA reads TGTGCCAGCAGCCAACGACTAGCGGGAAATGAGCAGTTCTTC.

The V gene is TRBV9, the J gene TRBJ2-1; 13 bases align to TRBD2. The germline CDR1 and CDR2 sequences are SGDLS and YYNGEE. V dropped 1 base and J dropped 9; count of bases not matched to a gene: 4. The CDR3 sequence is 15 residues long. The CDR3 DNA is TGTGCCAGCAGCGTAACTAGCGGGGGGGGTGGTGAGCAGTTCTTC. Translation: CASSVTSGGGGEQFF.

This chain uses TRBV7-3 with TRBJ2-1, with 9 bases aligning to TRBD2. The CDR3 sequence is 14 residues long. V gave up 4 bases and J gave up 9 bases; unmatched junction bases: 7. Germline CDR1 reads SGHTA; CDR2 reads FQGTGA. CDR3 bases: TGTGCCAGCAGCTCTCAGCGGGAGGCCCGTGAGCAGTTCTTC. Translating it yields CASSSQREAREQFF.

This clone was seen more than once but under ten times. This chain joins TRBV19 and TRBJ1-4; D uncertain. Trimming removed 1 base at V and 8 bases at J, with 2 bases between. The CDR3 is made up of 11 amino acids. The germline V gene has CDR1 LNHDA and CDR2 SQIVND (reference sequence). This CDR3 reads CASSIAEKLFF. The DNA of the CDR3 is TGTGCCAGTAGTATAGCCGAAAAACTGTTTTTT.